Below are 21 T cell receptor beta chains sequenced from a single sample in a study of blood T cells in healthy people across ages. Through a sample-barcoded 5' primer and a J-beta primer mix, a second PCR was run for about 6 to 11 cycles. TCRdb fed the 5' RACE reads into MiXCR, producing one record per CDR3 protein. The data show approximately 850,000 distinct CDR3 sequences, with 44% seen just once and around 18% held by the top ten. The specimen was blood. The receptors were sampled from a man between 60 and 70 years old in good health.

The CDR3: CATRGLGTQHF. As DNA, the CDR3 is TGTGCCACCCGGGGGTTGGGGACCCAGCATTTT. This chain connects TRBV6-6 to TRBJ1-5, with a possible D match to TRBD1 (5 bases). The CDR3 covers 11 residues. V lost 10 bases and J 11 bases, leaving 15 bases between the germline ends. Germline CDR1 MNHNY, CDR2 SVGAGI (reference sequence).

V usage is TRBV4-3 and J usage is TRBJ1-1, with 7 bases matching TRBD1. Unmatched junction bases numbered 22, after V lost 4 bases and J lost 2 bases. The CDR3 consists of 20 residues. CDR1 and CDR2 from the germline V gene are LGHNA and YSLEER. The CDR3 DNA reads as TGCGCCAGCAGCCCCCTCCACACCGAGGGGCCGGGACAGTTTAACACTGAAGCTTTCTTT. This sequence encodes CASSPLHTEGPGQFNTEAFF.

This clonotype showed up many times. The chain combines TRBV12-3 or TRBV12-4 with TRBJ1-4; D is ambiguous. With 3 bases removed from V and 8 bases from J, the gap between germline ends came to 10 bases. The CDR3 sequence is 13 residues long. The CDR3 DNA reads as TGTGCCAGCAGTTTGAAGGGTTGGGAAAAACTGTTTTTT. Translated: CASSLKGWEKLFF.

At least ten counts were recorded for this clonotype. This chain connects TRBV30 to TRBJ2-7, with D unresolved. The CDR3 totals 11 residues. The V gene's germline CDR1 is GTSNPN and CDR2 SVGIG (reference sequence). V was shortened by 0 bases and J by 6 bases, with 6 bases between the two germline ends. CDR3 in amino acids: CAWSVTGEQYF. The CDR3 coding sequence is TGTGCCTGGAGTGTAACGGGCGAGCAGTACTTC.

This chain joins TRBV6-6 and TRBJ2-1; tentatively, D is TRBD1 (6 bases). The germline CDR1 and CDR2 sequences are MNHNY and SVGAGI (reference sequence). With 5 bases removed from V and 4 bases from J, the gap between germline ends came to 9 bases. CDR3 length: 13 residues. CDR3 residues: CASSIQGYNEQFF. The CDR3 DNA reads TGTGCCAGCAGTATACAGGGATACAATGAGCAGTTCTTC.

This clonotype was counted many times. The chain has TRBV7-2 and TRBJ2-7; D not resolved. Germline-derived CDR1 and CDR2 are SGHTA and FQGNSA. The CDR3 is 12 residues long. The V end was cut by 0 bases, the J end by 4 bases, with 4 bases between. CDR3 sequence reads: CASSLAKYEQYF. The CDR3 nucleotides read TGTGCCAGCAGCTTAGCGAAGTACGAGCAGTACTTC.

The V and J genes are TRBV7-8 and TRBJ2-4, with 10 bases identical to TRBD1. The end of the DNA aligns better with TRBJ2-7, so the J call may be wrong. The germline gives CDR1 SGHVS, CDR2 FQNEAQ. This CDR3 has 17 residues. CDR3: CASSLVWTGGGQDEQYF. CDR3 sequence (DNA): TGTGCCAGCAGCTTAGTCTGGACAGGGGGTGGTCAGGACGAGCAGTACTTC.

In the case of this clonotype: Germline and junction disagree at one end, which may indicate a read error. The chain carries TRBV5-1 and TRBJ2-1; D call uncertain. The V gene's germline CDR1 is SGHRS and CDR2 YFSETQ. The CDR3 covers 16 residues. The CDR3 sequence is CVSSLAQTSSYNEQFF. CDR3 DNA sequence: TGCGTCAGCAGCTTGGCGCAGACGAGCTCCTACAATGAGCAGTTCTTC.

This chain connects TRBV6-5 to TRBJ2-7; possibly TRBD2 for D (6 bases). Germline CDR1 reads MNHEY; CDR2 reads SVGAGI. There are 14 residues in the CDR3. The V and J ends lost 0 bases and 7 bases respectively, with 13 bases between them. The CDR3 spells CASSYSQGLGEQYF. CDR3 nucleotides: TGTGCCAGCAGTTACTCGCAGGGACTCGGGGAGCAGTACTTC.

The chain uses TRBV6-1 and TRBJ2-5, with 14 bases aligning to TRBD2. Germline-derived CDR1 and CDR2 are MNHNS and SASEGT. The CDR3 length is 19 residues. After removal of 3 bases from V and 1 base from J, the junction contained 10 bases not matched to a gene. This CDR3 is CASSEILRLAGGGQETQYF. The CDR3 bases are TGTGCCAGCAGTGAGATTCTGAGACTAGCGGGGGGGGGCCAAGAGACCCAGTACTTC.

The CDR3 DNA follows: TGCAGTGCTAGTGCCAGGGGGGACCAAGAGACCCAGTACTTC. Its protein is CSASARGDQETQYF. The rearrangement joins TRBV20-1 to TRBJ2-5; a possible D gene is TRBD1 (7 bases). Trimming shortened V by 3 bases and J by 0 bases, and 11 bases separated the two germline ends. Germline CDR1 DFQATT, CDR2 SNEGSKA (reference sequence). The CDR3 is made up of 14 amino acids.

This chain links TRBV6-6 with TRBJ2-6; 7 bases are a match to TRBD1. The germline V gene encodes CDR1 MNHNY and CDR2 SVGAGI (reference sequence). With 4 bases clipped from V and 4 bases from J, the junction kept 10 bases outside the gene matches. The CDR3 is 17 residues long. The CDR3 DNA follows: TGTGCCAGCAGTTTCAGCGGACAGGACGCGGGGGCCAACGTCCTGACTTTC. It specifies CASSFSGQDAGANVLTF.

The genes are TRBV7-9 and TRBJ1-6; possibly TRBD1 for D (5 bases). This CDR3 contains 13 residues. Germline assignment: CDR1 SEHNR and CDR2 FQNEAQ (reference sequence). Deletions cut 4 bases from V and 7 bases from J, with 8 bases between. CDR3 nucleotide sequence: TGTGCCAGCAGCTCTGAGGGGAATTCACCCCTCCACTTT. Translating it yields CASSSEGNSPLHF.

J is TRBJ2-1 and V is TRBV12-3 or TRBV12-4; 12 nucleotides agree with TRBD2. V trimming: 6 bases; J trimming: 12 bases; junction bases outside the gene matches: 6. This CDR3 is built from 13 residues. The CDR3 DNA sequence: TGTGCCAGCAGGACTAGCGGGGGTTCCGGGCAGTTCTTC. Its protein product is CASRTSGGSGQFF.

The rearrangement links TRBV12-3 or TRBV12-4 to TRBJ2-5, with 10 bases fitting TRBD1. Trimming at V came to 5 bases and at J to 11 bases, leaving 14 bases not matched to a gene. The CDR3 is 15 amino acids. Here the CDR3 reads CASSPRTGGVWEQYF. CDR3 sequence (DNA): TGTGCCAGCAGTCCGCGGACAGGGGGGGTGTGGGAGCAGTACTTC.

V is TRBV11-2 and J is TRBJ2-3; possibly TRBD1 for D (5 bases). Germline V CDR1 and CDR2: SGHAT, FQNNGV. The CDR3 runs to 16 residues. Trimming left V 5 bases short and J 0 bases short, with 15 bases between. CDR3: CASSPQGPGSTDTQYF. The CDR3 coding sequence is TGTGCCAGCAGCCCCCAAGGCCCAGGGAGCACAGATACGCAGTATTTT.

Ten or more counts support this clonotype. This sequence joins TRBV7-9 and TRBJ2-3, with D perhaps matching TRBD1 (5 bases). From germline, CDR1 is SEHNR and CDR2 FQNEAQ (reference sequence). The CDR3 is 14 residues long. The V end lost 1 base, the J end lost 1 base, and 6 bases lay between the germline ends. In DNA, the CDR3 is TGTGCCAGCAGCTTAGAAGGGGGCACAGATACGCAGTATTTT. Its translation: CASSLEGGTDTQYF. The variable domain in full, with the rest retrieved from reference TRBV7-9 and TRBJ2-3, is DTGVSQNPRHKITKRGQNVTFRCDPISEHNRLYWYRQTLGQGPEFLTYFQNEAQLEKSRLLSDRFSAERPKGSFSTLEIQRTEQGDSAMYLCASSLEGGTDTQYFGPGTRLTVL.

This clonotype was seen more than once but under ten times. The chain uses TRBV29-1 and TRBJ1-2, with a tentative D call TRBD1 (6 bases). Per germline, CDR1 SQVTM and CDR2 ANQGSEA. Deletions cut 6 bases from V and 0 bases from J, with 14 bases between. The CDR3 totals 14 residues. The DNA of the CDR3 is TGCAGCGTGAAGCACAGGGCTACTAACTATGGCTACACCTTC. Its translation is CSVKHRATNYGYTF.

This clonotype appeared a few times. V usage is TRBV5-1 and J usage is TRBJ2-1; TRBD2 matches at 11 bases. There are 15 residues in the CDR3. J lost 7 bases, V lost 4 bases, and 7 bases had no gene match. Germline-derived CDR1 and CDR2 are SGHRS and YFSETQ. The CDR3 loop reads CASSEIAGGQNEQFF. The CDR3 coding sequence is TGCGCCAGCAGCGAGATAGCGGGGGGGCAGAATGAGCAGTTCTTC.

This clonotype showed up just a few times. The V gene is TRBV27, the J gene TRBJ1-2; D is unresolved. V was cut by 2 bases and J by 0 bases, with 7 bases left in between. The CDR3 length is 14 residues. The germline CDR1 and CDR2 sequences are MNHEY and SMNVEV (reference sequence). The CDR3 DNA is TGTGCCAGCAGTTTAACAAAGGCTAACTATGGCTACACCTTC. Its protein is CASSLTKANYGYTF.

The table lists this clonotype with many counts. A read error may explain this, as a much larger clone is one base away. The genes are TRBV7-2 and TRBJ2-7; TRBD2 might be the D (6 bases). Germline V gene data show CDR1 as SGHTA and CDR2 as FQGNSA. This CDR3 comprises 14 residues. V shed 5 bases and J shed 6 bases, with 17 bases lying between them. CDR3 in amino acids: CASSVGGAVFEQYF. The CDR3 DNA follows: TGTGCCAGCAGCGTTGGCGGGGCGGTTTTCGAGCAGTACTTC. The whole variable domain, remainder taken from reference TRBV7-2 and TRBJ2-7, is GAGVSQSPSNKVTEKGKDVELRCDPISGHTALYWYRQSLGQGLEFLIYFQGNSAPDKSGLPSDRFSAERTGGSVSTLTIQRTQQEDSAVYLCASSVGGAVFEQYFGPGTRLTVT.